The clone carrying this T cell receptor (beta chain) was counted between two and nine times. Its antigen is not identified. The data derive from a study of identical twins. The CDR3 is 15 amino acids. V lost 5 bases, J lost 0 bases, and 4 bases stayed unmatched. Germline V gives CDR1 SGHTA, CDR2 FQGTGA. Study-wide results and caveats: A lower insertion count was a feature of abundant cord blood beta clonotypes, with no such feature in memory repertoires.

A universal primer site arose from template switching, and cDNA bore unique molecular identifiers. TCRdb ran MiXCR on the 5' RACE reads and lists one entry per CDR3 protein. The top ten clones hold 0.75% to 0.95% of a sample with about 520,000 distinct CDR3 sequences, 22% of them seen once. These same records also appear under a second study, on T cells expressing NK-cell markers.

V usage is TRBV7-3 and J usage is TRBJ2-1; 7 positions match TRBD2. Sequencing input: CD4+ T cells sorted from blood. The clonotype originates from a woman aged 18-29 years in good health. CDR3 sequence: CASSREASSYNEQFF. In nucleotides, the CDR3 is TGTGCCAGCAGCCGGGAGGCGAGCTCCTACAATGAGCAGTTCTTC.